Listed below are T cell receptor beta chains from one sample, sequenced in a study of blood T cell repertoires in COVID-19. Clones were read by immunoSEQ multiplex PCR, and TCRdb kept only the in-frame ones, dropping some. The sample has a few hundred thousand clones, approximately 89% seen once. Input material: PBMCs or T cells enriched from blood (not recorded which). The receptors shown here come from a woman aged 40 to 55 who had recovered from COVID-19. Each CDR3 is given with its conserved first and last residue. D genes are given only for firm matches. A row's size may be missing; if present it is once, few, many or a size class.

abundance | j_gene | v_gene | d_gene | CDR3aa | CDR3nt
- | TRBJ1-5 | TRBV28 | TRBD1 | CASSLTGTANNQPQHF | TGTGCCAGCAGTTTAACAGGGACAGCTAATAATCAGCCCCAGCATTTT
- | TRBJ1-5 | TRBV29-1 | - | CSVVWEGGFSNQPQHF | TGCAGCGTTGTATGGGAGGGGGGTTTTAGCAATCAGCCCCAGCATTTT
- | TRBJ2-1 | TRBV11-3 | TRBD2 | CASSSLRGSRNEQFF | TGTGCCAGCAGCTCTCTTCGCGGGAGTCGGAATGAGCAGTTCTTC
- | TRBJ1-6 | TRBV29-1 | - | CSVAQGPRSPLHF | TGCAGCGTTGCGCAGGGCCCGAGGTCACCCCTCCACTTT
- | TRBJ1-4 | TRBV12-3/TRBV12-4 | TRBD1 | CASRASDRVTIF | TGTGCCAGCAGGGCGTCAGACAGGGTAACGATTTTT
- | TRBJ1-2 | TRBV14 | - | CASSQAPGWNYGYTF | TGTGCCAGCAGCCAAGCCCCAGGGTGGAACTATGGCTACACCTTC
- | TRBJ2-7 | TRBV5-6 | - | CASSAPGGYAYEQYF | TGTGCCAGCAGCGCACCAGGGGGGTATGCCTACGAGCAGTACTTC
- | TRBJ2-7 | TRBV27 | - | CASSLARLGYEQYF | TGTGCCAGCAGTTTAGCGCGGCTGGGCTACGAGCAGTACTTC
- | TRBJ2-7 | TRBV28 | TRBD2 | CASIVSGGAYEQYF | TGTGCCAGCATCGTAAGCGGGGGAGCCTACGAGCAGTACTTC
- | TRBJ1-6 | TRBV5-6 | - | CASSPAGQPNSPLHF | TGTGCCAGCAGCCCGGCAGGACAGCCAAATTCACCCCTCCACTTT
- | TRBJ2-5 | TRBV9 | TRBD1 | CASSVRPGGRETQYF | TGTGCCAGCAGCGTAAGGCCAGGGGGTAGAGAGACCCAGTACTTC
- | TRBJ2-2 | TRBV24-1 | - | CATSDFRDTGELFF | TGTGCCACCAGTGACTTTCGAGACACCGGGGAGCTGTTTTTT
- | TRBJ1-2 | TRBV2 | TRBD1 | CASSVDRGDYGYTF | TGTGCCAGCAGTGTTGACAGGGGGGACTATGGCTACACCTTC
- | TRBJ2-3 | TRBV24-1 | TRBD2 | CATSDLLAGGPDTQYF | TGTGCCACCAGTGATTTACTAGCGGGGGGCCCAGATACGCAGTATTTT
- | TRBJ1-2 | TRBV7-3 | - | CASSKIRGGYTF | TGTGCCAGCAGCAAAATCAGGGGTGGCTACACCTTC
- | TRBJ2-3 | TRBV11-2 | TRBD2 | CASSPGLAADTQYF | TGTGCCAGCAGCCCCGGACTAGCGGCAGATACGCAGTATTTT
- | TRBJ2-1 | TRBV4-1 | TRBD2 | CASSQLSGRAGGNEQFF | TGCGCCAGCAGCCAGCTTAGCGGGAGGGCCGGGGGGAATGAGCAGTTCTTC
- | TRBJ1-2 | TRBV7-9 | TRBD1 | CASSLQGDPSYGYTF | TGTGCCAGCAGCCTCCAGGGGGACCCCTCCTATGGCTACACCTTC
- | TRBJ2-1 | TRBV7-3 | - | CASSLTIYNEQFF | TGTGCCAGCAGCTTAACTATCTACAATGAGCAGTTCTTC
- | TRBJ2-7 | TRBV28 | TRBD1 | CATIPVGTGKYEQYF | TGTGCCACCATCCCGGTCGGGACAGGGAAGTACGAGCAGTACTTC
- | TRBJ2-7 | TRBV5-6 | - | CASSLAGGTTYEQYF | TGTGCCAGCAGCTTGGCCGGCGGGACGACCTACGAGCAGTACTTC
- | TRBJ2-7 | TRBV5-1 | - | CASSPEGLSYEQYF | TGCGCCAGCAGTCCCGAGGGCTTGTCCTACGAGCAGTACTTC
- | TRBJ1-3 | TRBV10-3 | TRBD1 | CAIRSPQGAFGNTIYF | TGTGCCATCCGTTCCCCTCAGGGGGCTTTTGGAAACACCATATATTTT
- | TRBJ2-5 | TRBV28 | TRBD2 | CASSPRGGFETQYF | TGTGCCAGCAGCCCTCGGGGGGGCTTCGAGACCCAGTACTTC
- | TRBJ2-6 | TRBV5-4 | - | CASSRVGASSGANVLTF | TGTGCCAGCAGCCGGGTGGGGGCTAGCTCTGGGGCCAACGTCCTGACTTTC
- | TRBJ1-1 | TRBV7-6 | TRBD1 | CASSLGTGGGRNTEAFF | TGTGCCAGCAGCCTGGGGACAGGGGGCGGAAGAAACACTGAAGCTTTCTTT
- | TRBJ1-2 | TRBV24-1 | - | CATSDLSQGIYGYTF | TGTGCCACCAGTGATTTGTCCCAGGGGATCTATGGCTACACCTTC
- | TRBJ2-7 | TRBV6-5 | - | CASRGQTYEQYF | TGTGCCAGCAGGGGGCAAACCTACGAGCAGTACTTC
- | TRBJ1-5 | TRBV5-1 | - | CASSLGSLNQPQHF | TGCGCCAGCAGCTTGGGCAGTTTGAATCAGCCCCAGCATTTT
- | TRBJ1-2 | TRBV13 | - | CASSDQGLGYTF | TGTGCCAGCAGCGACCAGGGCCTTGGCTACACCTTC
once | TRBJ1-5 | TRBV6-5 | TRBD1 | CASRGQGNQPQHF | TGTGCCAGCAGGGGACAGGGAAATCAGCCCCAGCATTTT
once | TRBJ2-1 | TRBV7-9 | TRBD2 | CASSPLLAERYNEQFF | TGTGCCAGCAGCCCGTTGCTAGCGGAGCGTTACAATGAGCAGTTCTTC
- | TRBJ2-2 | TRBV24-1 | - | CATSDLRGENTGELFF | TGTGCCACCAGTGATTTGCGGGGTGAGAACACCGGGGAGCTGTTTTTT
- | TRBJ1-2 | TRBV28 | - | CASSPILGGKGNNYGYTF | TGTGCCAGCAGTCCGATATTGGGTGGCAAGGGGAATAACTATGGCTACACCTTC
- | TRBJ1-4 | TRBV4-1 | TRBD1 | CASSQPGGTNEKLFF | TGCGCCAGCAGCCAACCAGGGGGAACTAATGAAAAACTGTTTTTT